This T cell receptor (beta chain) came from a study of beta chain features in type 1 diabetes. On this clone: The same CDR3 can be traced to other DNA sequences in this sample.

As every portion of the isolated RNA was reverse transcribed, the sequencing read expressed TCRB transcripts. Profiled with immunoSEQ multiplex PCR; TCRdb holds only in-frame clones, not every one. The sample has fewer than 900,000 clones; 15% to 20% are singletons. The CDR3 spans 13 residues. V was cut by 3 bases and J by 0 bases, with 5 bases left in between. Germline V gene lookup returns CDR1 SGHRS and CDR2 YFSETQ. The chain combines TRBV5-1 with TRBJ2-3; D remains ambiguous. The sequenced sample consisted of naive CD4+ T cells from blood. The receptor's source is a woman aged 18-30 years in good health. The CDR3 sequence is CASSSGSTDTQYF. CDR3 in DNA: TGCGCCAGCAGCTCAGGAAGCACAGATACGCAGTATTTT.